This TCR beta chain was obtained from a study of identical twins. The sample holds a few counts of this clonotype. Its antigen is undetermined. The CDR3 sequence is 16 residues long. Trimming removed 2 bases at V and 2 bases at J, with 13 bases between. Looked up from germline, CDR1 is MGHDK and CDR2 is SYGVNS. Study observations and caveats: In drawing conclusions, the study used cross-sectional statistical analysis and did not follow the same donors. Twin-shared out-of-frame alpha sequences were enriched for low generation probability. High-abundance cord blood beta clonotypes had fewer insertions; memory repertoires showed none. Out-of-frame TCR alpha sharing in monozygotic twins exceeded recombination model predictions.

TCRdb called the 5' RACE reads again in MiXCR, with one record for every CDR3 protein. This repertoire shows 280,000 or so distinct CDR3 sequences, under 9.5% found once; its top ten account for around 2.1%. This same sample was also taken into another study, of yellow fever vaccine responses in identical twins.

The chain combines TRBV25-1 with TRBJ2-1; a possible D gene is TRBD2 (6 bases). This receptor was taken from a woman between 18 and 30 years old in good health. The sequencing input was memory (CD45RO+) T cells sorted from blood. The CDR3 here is CASSETGTGAYNEQFF. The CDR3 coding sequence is TGTGCCAGCAGTGAAACCGGGACTGGGGCCTACAATGAGCAGTTCTTC.